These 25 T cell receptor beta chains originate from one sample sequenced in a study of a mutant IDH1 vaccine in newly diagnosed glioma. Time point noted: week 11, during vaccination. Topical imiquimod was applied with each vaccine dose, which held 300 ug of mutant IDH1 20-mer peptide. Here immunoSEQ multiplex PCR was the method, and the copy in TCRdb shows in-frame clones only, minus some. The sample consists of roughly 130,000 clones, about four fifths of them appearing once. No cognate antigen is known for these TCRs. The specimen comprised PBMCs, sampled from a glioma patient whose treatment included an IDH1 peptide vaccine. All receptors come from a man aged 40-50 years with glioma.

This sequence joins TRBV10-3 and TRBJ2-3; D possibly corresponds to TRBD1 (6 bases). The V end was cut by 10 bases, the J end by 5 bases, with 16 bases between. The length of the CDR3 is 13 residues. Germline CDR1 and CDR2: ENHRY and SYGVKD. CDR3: CATSTQGIDTQYF. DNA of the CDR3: TGTGCCACCTCGACTCAGGGGATAGATACGCAGTATTTT.

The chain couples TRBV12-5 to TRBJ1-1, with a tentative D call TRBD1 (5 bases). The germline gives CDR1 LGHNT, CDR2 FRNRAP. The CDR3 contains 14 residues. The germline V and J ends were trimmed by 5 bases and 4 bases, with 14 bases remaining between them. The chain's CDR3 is CASGTLGRGTEAFF. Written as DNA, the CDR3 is TGTGCTAGTGGTACCTTGGGACGAGGCACTGAAGCTTTCTTT.

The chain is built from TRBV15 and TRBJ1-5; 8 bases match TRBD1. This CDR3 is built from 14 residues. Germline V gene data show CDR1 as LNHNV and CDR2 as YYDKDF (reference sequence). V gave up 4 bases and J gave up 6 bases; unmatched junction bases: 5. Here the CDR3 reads CATSIGQGPQPQHF. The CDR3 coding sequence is TGTGCCACCAGCATCGGACAGGGCCCTCAGCCCCAGCATTTT.

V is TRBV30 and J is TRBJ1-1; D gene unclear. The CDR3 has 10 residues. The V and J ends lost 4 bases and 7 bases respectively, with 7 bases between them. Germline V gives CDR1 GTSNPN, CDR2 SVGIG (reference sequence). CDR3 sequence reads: CAWMDYEAFF. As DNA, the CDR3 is TGTGCCTGGATGGACTATGAAGCTTTCTTT.

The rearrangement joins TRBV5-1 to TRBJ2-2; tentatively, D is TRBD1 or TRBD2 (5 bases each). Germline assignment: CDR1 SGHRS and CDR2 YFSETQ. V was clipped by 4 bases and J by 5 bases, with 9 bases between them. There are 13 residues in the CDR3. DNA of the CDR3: TGCGCCAGCAGCCCGGGGCAAACCGGGGAGCTGTTTTTT. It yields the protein CASSPGQTGELFF.

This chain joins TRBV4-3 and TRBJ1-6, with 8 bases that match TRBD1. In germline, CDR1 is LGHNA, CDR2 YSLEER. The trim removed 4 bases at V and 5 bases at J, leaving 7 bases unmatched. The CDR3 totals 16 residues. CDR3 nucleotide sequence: TGCGCCAGCAGCCCGTCGGACAGGGCAAATAATTCACCCCTCCACTTT. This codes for CASSPSDRANNSPLHF.

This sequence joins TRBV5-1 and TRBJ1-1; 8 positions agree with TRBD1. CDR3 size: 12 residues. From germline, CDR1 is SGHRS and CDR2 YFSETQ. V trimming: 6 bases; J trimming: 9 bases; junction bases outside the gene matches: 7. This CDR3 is CASNSGQGQAFF. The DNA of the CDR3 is TGCGCCAGCAACTCAGGACAGGGCCAAGCTTTCTTT. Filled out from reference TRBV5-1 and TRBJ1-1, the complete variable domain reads KAGVTQTPRYLIKTRGQQVTLSCSPISGHRSVSWYQQTPGQGLQFLFEYFSETQRNKGNFPGRFSGRQFSNSRSEMNVSTLELGDSALYLCASNSGQGQAFFGQGTRLTVV.

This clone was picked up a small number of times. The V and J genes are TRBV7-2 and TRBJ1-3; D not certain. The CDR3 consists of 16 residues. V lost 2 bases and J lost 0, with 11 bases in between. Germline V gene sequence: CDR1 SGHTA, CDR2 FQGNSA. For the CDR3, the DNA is TGTGCCAGCAGCTTATCTAGTTTTCCCTCTGGAAACACCATATATTTT. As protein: CASSLSSFPSGNTIYF.

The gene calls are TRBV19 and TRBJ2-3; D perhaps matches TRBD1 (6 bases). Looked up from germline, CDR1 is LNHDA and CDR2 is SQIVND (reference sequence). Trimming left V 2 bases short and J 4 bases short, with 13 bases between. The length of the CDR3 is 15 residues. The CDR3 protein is CASSISTGSADTQYF. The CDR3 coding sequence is TGTGCCAGTAGTATATCCACAGGGAGCGCAGATACGCAGTATTTT.

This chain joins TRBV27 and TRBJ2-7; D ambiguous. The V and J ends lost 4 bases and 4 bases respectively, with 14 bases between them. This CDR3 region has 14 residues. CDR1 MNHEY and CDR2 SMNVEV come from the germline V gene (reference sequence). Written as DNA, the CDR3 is TGTGCCAGCAGTTCTTGGGATAGTGGATACGAGCAGTACTTC. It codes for CASSSWDSGYEQYF.

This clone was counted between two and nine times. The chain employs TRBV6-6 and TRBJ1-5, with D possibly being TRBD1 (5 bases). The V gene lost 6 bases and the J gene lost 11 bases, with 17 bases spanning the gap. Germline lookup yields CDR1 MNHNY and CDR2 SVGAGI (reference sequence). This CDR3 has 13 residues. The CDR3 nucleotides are TGTGCCAGCAGACAGGACGGCCTTGGAGCCCAGCATTTT. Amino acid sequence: CASRQDGLGAQHF.

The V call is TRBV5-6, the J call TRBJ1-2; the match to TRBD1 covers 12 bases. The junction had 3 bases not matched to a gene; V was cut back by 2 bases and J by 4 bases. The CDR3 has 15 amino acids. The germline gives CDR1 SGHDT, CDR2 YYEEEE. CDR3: CASSFWDRGLYGYTF. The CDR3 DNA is TGTGCCAGCAGCTTTTGGGACAGGGGGCTCTATGGCTACACCTTC.

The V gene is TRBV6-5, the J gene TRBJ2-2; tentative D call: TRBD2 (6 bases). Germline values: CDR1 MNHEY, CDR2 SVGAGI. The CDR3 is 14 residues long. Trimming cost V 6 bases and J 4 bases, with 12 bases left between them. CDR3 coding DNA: TGTGCCAGCAGCACCGGACTAACCACCGGGGAGCTGTTTTTT. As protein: CASSTGLTTGELFF.

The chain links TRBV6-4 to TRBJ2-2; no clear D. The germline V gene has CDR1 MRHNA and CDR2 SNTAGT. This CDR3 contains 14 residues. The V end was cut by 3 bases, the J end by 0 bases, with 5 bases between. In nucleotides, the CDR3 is TGTGCCAGCAGTGAGATCGCGAACACCGGGGAGCTGTTTTTT. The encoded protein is CASSEIANTGELFF.

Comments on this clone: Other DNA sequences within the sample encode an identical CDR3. The CDR3 DNA reads TGTGCCAGCAGCAGGGGATTCACTGAAGCTTTCTTT. This sequence encodes CASSRGFTEAFF. This sequence joins TRBV6-5 and TRBJ1-1, with D possibly being TRBD1 (6 bases). Germline CDR1 and CDR2: MNHEY and SVGAGI. V gave up 6 bases and J gave up 4 bases, with 9 bases separating them. CDR3 length: 12 amino acids.

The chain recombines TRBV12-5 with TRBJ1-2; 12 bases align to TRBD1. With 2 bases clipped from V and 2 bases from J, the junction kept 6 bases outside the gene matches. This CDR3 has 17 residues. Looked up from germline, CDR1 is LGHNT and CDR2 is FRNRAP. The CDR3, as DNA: TGTGCTAGTGGTTTGTCCCCCGGGACAGGGGGCAACTATGGCTACACCTTC. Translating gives CASGLSPGTGGNYGYTF. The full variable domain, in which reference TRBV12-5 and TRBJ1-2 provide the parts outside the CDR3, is DARVTQTPRHKVTEMGQEVTMRCQPILGHNTVFWYRQTMMQGLELLAYFRNRAPLDDSGMPKDRFSAEMPDATLATLKIQPSEPRDSAVYFCASGLSPGTGGNYGYTFGSGTRLTVV.

CDR3 DNA: TGTGCCAGCAGCTTGGGGGGCGGTGGTAGGACTGAAGCTTTCTTT. It yields the protein CASSLGGGGRTEAFF. This rearrangement joins TRBV11-2 to TRBJ1-1, with D possibly matching TRBD1 (6 bases). The CDR3 extends over 15 amino acids. The V end was cut by 3 bases, the J end by 5 bases, with 16 bases between. Germline V CDR1 and CDR2: SGHAT, FQNNGV.

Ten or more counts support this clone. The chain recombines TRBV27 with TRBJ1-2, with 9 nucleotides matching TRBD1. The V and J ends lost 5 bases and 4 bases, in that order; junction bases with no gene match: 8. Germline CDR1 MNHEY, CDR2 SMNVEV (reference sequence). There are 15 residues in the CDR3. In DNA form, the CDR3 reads TGTGCCAGCAGTGTAGGACAGGGGTACGGCTATGGCTACACCTTC. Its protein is CASSVGQGYGYGYTF.

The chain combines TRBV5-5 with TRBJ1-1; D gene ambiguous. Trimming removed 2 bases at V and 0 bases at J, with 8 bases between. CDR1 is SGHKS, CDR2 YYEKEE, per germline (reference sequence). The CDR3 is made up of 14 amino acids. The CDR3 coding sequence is TGTGCCAGCAGCTTTTCCCCTATGAACACTGAAGCTTTCTTT. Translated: CASSFSPMNTEAFF.

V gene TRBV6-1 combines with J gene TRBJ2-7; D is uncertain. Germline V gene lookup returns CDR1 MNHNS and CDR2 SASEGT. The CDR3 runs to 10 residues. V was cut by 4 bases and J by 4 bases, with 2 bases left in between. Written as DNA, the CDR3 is TGTGCCAGCAGTGTTTACGAGCAGTACTTC. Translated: CASSVYEQYF.

For the CDR3, the DNA is TGTGCCAGCAGCTTAGGGGTCGGGGGGGCCTACGAGCAGTACTTC. Residues: CASSLGVGGAYEQYF. The rearrangement links TRBV7-2 to TRBJ2-7; 8 bases map to TRBD2. This CDR3 region has 15 residues. V gave up 1 base and J gave up 2 bases; unmatched junction bases: 4. Germline V gene sequence: CDR1 SGHTA, CDR2 FQGNSA. The full variable domain, rest sourced from reference TRBV7-2 and TRBJ2-7, is GAGVSQSPSNKVTEKGKDVELRCDPISGHTALYWYRQSLGQGLEFLIYFQGNSAPDKSGLPSDRFSAERTGGSVSTLTIQRTQQEDSAVYLCASSLGVGGAYEQYFGPGTRLTVT.

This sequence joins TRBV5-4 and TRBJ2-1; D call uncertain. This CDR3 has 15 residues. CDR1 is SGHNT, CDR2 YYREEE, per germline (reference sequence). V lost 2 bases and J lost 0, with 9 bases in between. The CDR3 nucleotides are TGTGCCAGCAGCTTAACCTGGGACTCCTACAATGAGCAGTTCTTC. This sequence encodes CASSLTWDSYNEQFF.

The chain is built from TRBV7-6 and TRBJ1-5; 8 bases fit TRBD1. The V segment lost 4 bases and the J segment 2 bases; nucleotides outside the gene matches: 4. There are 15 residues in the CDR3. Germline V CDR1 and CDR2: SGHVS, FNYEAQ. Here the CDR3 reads CASSSQGAGNQPQHF. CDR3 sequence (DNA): TGTGCCAGCAGCTCTCAGGGGGCCGGCAATCAGCCCCAGCATTTT.

CDR3 region: CASSFSGANVLTF. In DNA, the CDR3 is TGTGCCAGCAGCTTTTCTGGGGCCAACGTCCTGACTTTC. This chain links TRBV27 with TRBJ2-6; unclear D gene. Germline V gene data show CDR1 as MNHEY and CDR2 as SMNVEV (reference sequence). Trimming shortened V by 6 bases and J by 1 base, and 4 bases separated the two germline ends. The CDR3 totals 13 residues.

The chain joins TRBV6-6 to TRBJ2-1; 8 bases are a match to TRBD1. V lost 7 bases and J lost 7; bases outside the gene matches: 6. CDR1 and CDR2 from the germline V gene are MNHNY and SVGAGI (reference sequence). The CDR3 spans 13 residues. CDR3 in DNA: TGTGCCAGCACCCAGGGGGCATGGAATGAGCAGTTCTTC. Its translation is CASTQGAWNEQFF.